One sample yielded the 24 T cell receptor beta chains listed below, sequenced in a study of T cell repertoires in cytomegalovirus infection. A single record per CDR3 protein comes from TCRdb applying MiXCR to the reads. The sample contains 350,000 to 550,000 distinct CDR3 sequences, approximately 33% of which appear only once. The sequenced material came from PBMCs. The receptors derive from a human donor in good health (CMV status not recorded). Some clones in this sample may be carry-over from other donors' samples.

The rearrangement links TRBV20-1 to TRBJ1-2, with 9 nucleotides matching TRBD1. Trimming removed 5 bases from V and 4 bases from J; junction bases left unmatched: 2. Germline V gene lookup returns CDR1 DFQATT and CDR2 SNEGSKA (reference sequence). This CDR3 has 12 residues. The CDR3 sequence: CSAVQGAYGYTF. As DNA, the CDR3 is TGCAGTGCTGTACAGGGGGCCTATGGCTACACCTTC.

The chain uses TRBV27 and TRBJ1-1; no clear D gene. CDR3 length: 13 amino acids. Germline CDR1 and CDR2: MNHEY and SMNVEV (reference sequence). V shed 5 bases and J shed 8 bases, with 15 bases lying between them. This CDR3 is CASSRERAGEAFF. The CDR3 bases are TGTGCCAGCAGTCGGGAGAGGGCAGGCGAAGCTTTCTTT.

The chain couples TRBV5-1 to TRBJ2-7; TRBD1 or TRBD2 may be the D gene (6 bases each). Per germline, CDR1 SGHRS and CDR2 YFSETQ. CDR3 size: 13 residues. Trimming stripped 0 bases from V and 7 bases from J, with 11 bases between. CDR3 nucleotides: TGCGCCAGCAGCTTGGACGGGGGCGCGGAGCAGTACTTC. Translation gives CASSLDGGAEQYF.

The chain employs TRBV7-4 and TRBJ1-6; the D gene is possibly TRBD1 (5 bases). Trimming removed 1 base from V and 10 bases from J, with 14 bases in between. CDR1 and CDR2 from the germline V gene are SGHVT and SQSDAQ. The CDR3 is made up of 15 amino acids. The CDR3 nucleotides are TGTGCCAGCAGCTTAGTACAGGCCGGGGGATCACCCCTCCACTTT. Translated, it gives CASSLVQAGGSPLHF.

The CDR3 loop is CASSSVPGQGRSNYGYTF. CDR3 coding DNA: TGTGCCAGCAGCTCTGTCCCGGGACAGGGACGCTCTAACTATGGCTACACCTTC. J is TRBJ1-2 and V is TRBV5-8; 9 positions agree with TRBD1. The CDR3 runs to 18 residues. V shed 3 bases, J shed 0 bases, and the junction held 12 bases outside the gene matches. Germline V lookup: CDR1 SGHTS, CDR2 YDEGEE.

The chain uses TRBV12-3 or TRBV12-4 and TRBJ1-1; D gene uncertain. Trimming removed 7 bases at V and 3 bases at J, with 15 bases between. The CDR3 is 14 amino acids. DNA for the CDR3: TGTGCCAGCACCCACTCAGGTGTGGACACTGAAGCTTTCTTT. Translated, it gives CASTHSGVDTEAFF.

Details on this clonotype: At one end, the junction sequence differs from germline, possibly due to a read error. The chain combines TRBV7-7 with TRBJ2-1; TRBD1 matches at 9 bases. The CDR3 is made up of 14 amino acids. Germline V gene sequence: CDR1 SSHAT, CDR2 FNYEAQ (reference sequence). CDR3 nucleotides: TGTGCTAGCAGCGCGGACAGGGGAAACAATGAGCAGTTCTTC. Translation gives CASSADRGNNEQFF.

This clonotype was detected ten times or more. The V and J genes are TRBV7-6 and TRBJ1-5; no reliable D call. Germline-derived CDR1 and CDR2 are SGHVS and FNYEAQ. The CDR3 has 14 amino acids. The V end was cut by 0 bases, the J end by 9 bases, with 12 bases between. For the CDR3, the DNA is TGTGCCAGCAGCTTAGCGCACGGTCCAGCGCCCCAGCATTTT. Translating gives CASSLAHGPAPQHF.

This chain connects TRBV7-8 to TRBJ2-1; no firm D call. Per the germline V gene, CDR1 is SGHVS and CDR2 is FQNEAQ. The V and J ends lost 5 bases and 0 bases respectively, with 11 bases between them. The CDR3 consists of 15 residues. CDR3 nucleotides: TGTGCCAGCAGCGCTTGGCGGAGCTCCTACAATGAGCAGTTCTTC. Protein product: CASSAWRSSYNEQFF.

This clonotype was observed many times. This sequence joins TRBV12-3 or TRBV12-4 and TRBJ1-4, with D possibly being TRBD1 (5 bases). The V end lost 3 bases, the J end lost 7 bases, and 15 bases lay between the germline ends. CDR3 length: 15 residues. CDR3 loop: CASSLSAGKGEKLFF. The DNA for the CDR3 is TGTGCCAGCAGTTTGTCGGCAGGGAAAGGTGAAAAACTGTTTTTT.

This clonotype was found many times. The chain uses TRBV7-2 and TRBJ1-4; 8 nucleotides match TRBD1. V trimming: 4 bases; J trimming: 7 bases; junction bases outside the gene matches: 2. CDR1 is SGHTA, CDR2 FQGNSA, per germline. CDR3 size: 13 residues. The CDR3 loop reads CASSSDRVEKLFF. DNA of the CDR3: TGTGCCAGCAGCTCGGACAGGGTTGAAAAACTGTTTTTT.

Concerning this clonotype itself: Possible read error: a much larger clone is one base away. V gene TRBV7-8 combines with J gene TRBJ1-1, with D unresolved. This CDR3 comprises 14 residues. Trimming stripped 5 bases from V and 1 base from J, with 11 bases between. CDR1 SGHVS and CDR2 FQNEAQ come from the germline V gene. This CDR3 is CASSVKHRNTEAFF. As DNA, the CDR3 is TGTGCCAGCAGCGTAAAGCACCGGAACACTGAAGCTTTCTTT. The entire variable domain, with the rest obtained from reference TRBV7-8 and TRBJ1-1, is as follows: GAGVSQSPRYKVAKRGQDVALRCDPISGHVSLFWYQQALGQGPEFLTYFQNEAQLDKSGLPSDRFFAERPEGSVSTLKIQRTQQEDSAVYLCASSVKHRNTEAFFGQGTRLTVV.

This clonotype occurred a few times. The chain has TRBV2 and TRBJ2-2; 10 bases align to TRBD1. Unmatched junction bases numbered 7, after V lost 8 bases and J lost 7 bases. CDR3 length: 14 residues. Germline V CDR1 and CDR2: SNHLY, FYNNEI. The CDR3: CASGGQGLHGELFF. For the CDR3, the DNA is TGTGCCAGCGGGGGACAGGGGCTGCACGGGGAGCTGTTTTTT.

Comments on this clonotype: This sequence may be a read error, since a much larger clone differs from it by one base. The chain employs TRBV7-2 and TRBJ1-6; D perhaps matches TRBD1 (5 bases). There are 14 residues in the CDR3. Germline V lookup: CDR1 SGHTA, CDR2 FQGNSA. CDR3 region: CASSLGGVNLPLHF. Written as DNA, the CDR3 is TGTGCCAGCAGCTTGGGAGGGGTTAATTTACCCCTCCACTTT.

This CDR3 reads CASSLDLAGGFAFF. Written as DNA, the CDR3 is TGTGCCAGCAGCTTAGATCTAGCAGGGGGTTTCGCTTTCTTT. The gene calls are TRBV11-2 and TRBJ1-1, with 7 bases identical to TRBD1. V was clipped by 0 bases and J by 11 bases; unmatched bases: 9. The CDR3 runs 14 residues. Germline-derived CDR1 and CDR2 are SGHAT and FQNNGV.

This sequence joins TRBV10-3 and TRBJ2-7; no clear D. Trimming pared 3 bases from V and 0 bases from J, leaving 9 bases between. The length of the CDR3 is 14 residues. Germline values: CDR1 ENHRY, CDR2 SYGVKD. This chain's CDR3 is CAISDRPFSYEQYF. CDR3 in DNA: TGTGCCATCAGTGACCGGCCATTCTCCTACGAGCAGTACTTC.

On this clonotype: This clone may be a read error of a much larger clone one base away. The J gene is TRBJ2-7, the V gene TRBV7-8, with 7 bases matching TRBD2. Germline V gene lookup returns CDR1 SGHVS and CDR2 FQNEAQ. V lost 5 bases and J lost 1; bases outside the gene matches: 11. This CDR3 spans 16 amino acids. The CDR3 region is CASSPVIVGGSYEQYF. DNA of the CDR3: TGTGCCAGCAGCCCCGTAATCGTCGGGGGGTCCTACGAGCAGTACTTC.

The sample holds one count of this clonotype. CDR3 DNA sequence: TGTGCCAGCAGTGTGTATGGCGGGTATGGCTACACCTTC. It yields the protein CASSVYGGYGYTF. The V call is TRBV2, the J call TRBJ1-2; D is ambiguous. The CDR3 totals 13 residues. Trimming shortened V by 4 bases and J by 5 bases, and 11 bases separated the two germline ends. From germline, CDR1 is SNHLY and CDR2 FYNNEI.

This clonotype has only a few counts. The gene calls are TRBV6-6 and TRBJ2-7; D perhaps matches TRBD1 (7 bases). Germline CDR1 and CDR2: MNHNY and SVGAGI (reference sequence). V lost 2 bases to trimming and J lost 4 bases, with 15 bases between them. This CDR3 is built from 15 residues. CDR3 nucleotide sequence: TGTGCCAGCAGTTACCCCGAGACAGGGAGGTACGAGCAGTACTTC. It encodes CASSYPETGRYEQYF.

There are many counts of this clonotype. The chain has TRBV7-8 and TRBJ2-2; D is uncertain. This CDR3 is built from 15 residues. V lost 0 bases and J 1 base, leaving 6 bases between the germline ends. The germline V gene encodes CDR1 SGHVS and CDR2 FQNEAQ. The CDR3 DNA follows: TGTGCCAGCAGCTTAGCAACGGGGAACACCGGGGAGCTGTTTTTT. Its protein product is CASSLATGNTGELFF. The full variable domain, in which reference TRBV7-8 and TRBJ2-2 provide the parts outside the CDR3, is GAGVSQSPRYKVAKRGQDVALRCDPISGHVSLFWYQQALGQGPEFLTYFQNEAQLDKSGLPSDRFFAERPEGSVSTLKIQRTQQEDSAVYLCASSLATGNTGELFFGEGSRLTVL.

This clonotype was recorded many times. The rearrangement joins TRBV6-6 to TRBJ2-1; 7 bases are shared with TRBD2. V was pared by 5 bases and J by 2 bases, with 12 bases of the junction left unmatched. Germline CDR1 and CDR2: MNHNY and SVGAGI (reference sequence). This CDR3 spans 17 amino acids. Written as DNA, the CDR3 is TGTGCCAGCAGTGCCCAGTTAGCGGGTACCCCCTACAATGAGCAGTTCTTC. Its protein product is CASSAQLAGTPYNEQFF.

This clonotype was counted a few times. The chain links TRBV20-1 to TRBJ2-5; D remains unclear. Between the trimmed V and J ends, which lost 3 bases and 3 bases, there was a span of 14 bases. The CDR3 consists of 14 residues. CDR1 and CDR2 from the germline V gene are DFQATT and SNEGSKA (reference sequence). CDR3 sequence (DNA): TGCAGTGCTAGCGATGGGCTAGTAGAAGAGACCCAGTACTTC. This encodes CSASDGLVEETQYF.

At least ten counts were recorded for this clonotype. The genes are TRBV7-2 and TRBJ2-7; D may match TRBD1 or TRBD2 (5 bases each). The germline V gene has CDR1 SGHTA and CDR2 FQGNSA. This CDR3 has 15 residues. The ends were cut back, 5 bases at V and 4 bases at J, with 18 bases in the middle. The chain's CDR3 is CASSLSRDPLYEQYF. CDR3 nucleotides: TGTGCCAGCAGCCTAAGCCGGGACCCCCTATACGAGCAGTACTTC.

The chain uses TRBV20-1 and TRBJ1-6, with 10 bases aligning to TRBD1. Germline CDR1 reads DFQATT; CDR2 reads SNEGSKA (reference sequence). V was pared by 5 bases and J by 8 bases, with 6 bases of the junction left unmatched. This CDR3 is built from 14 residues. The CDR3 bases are TGCAGTGCTGACTCCGGGACAGGGGATTCACCCCTCCACTTT. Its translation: CSADSGTGDSPLHF.